The 5 T cell receptor beta chains below all came from one sample that was sequenced in a study of tissue T cells after allogeneic stem cell transplantation. Data came from immunoSEQ multiplex PCR; TCRdb stores just in-frame clones and leaves some out. The sample carries 35,000 to 50,000 clones, roughly 92% recorded once. The source material was blood, sampled before transplantation. These receptor sequences come from a woman aged 40 to 75 who later had graft-versus-host disease after an allogeneic stem cell transplant.

V is TRBV5-1 and J is TRBJ2-1; tentatively, D is TRBD1 or TRBD2 (6 bases each). The germline V gene encodes CDR1 SGHRS and CDR2 YFSETQ. V shed 5 bases and J shed 5 bases, with 32 bases lying between them. This CDR3 comprises 20 residues. The CDR3 sequence: CASSTKGGSVRGPANNEQFF. In DNA form, the CDR3 reads TGCGCCAGCAGTACTAAAGGGGGGAGTGTTAGGGGTCCCGCTAACAATGAGCAGTTCTTC.

The chain has TRBV29-1 and TRBJ2-1; D unclear. Germline V lookup: CDR1 SQVTM, CDR2 ANQGSEA. The CDR3 runs 12 residues. The V end lost 4 bases, the J end lost 8 bases, and 12 bases lay between the germline ends. CDR3 protein: CSVVVALDEQFF. The DNA of the CDR3 is TGCAGCGTTGTTGTAGCATTGGATGAGCAGTTCTTC.

The chain has TRBV5-5 and TRBJ2-4; 7 positions match TRBD2. Germline values: CDR1 SGHKS, CDR2 YYEKEE (reference sequence). The CDR3 covers 17 residues. The J segment lost 7 bases and the V segment lost 3 bases, leaving 16 bases of the junction unmatched. The CDR3, as DNA: TGTGCCAGCAGCTCTTACCTTACCGGGACTACACCCAACATTCAGTACTTC. It is translated as CASSSYLTGTTPNIQYF.

V usage is TRBV4-3 and J usage is TRBJ1-2, with a possible D match to TRBD1 (5 bases). Trimming took off 0 bases at V and 7 bases at J, with 18 bases between the two ends. CDR3 length equals 16 residues. Germline CDR1 reads LGHNA; CDR2 reads YSLEER. DNA of the CDR3: TGCGCCAGCAGCCAAGATCGGGGGGTCCCCGGTCGTGGCTACACCTTC. Translation gives CASSQDRGVPGRGYTF.

The chain uses TRBV27 and TRBJ1-4, with 7 nucleotides matching TRBD1. With V trimmed by 4 bases and J by 2 bases, 1 base remained unmatched. The CDR3 consists of 14 residues. Germline V CDR1 and CDR2: MNHEY, SMNVEV (reference sequence). The CDR3 here is CASSWDSTNEKLFF. As DNA, the CDR3 is TGTGCCAGCAGTTGGGACAGCACTAATGAAAAACTGTTTTTT.